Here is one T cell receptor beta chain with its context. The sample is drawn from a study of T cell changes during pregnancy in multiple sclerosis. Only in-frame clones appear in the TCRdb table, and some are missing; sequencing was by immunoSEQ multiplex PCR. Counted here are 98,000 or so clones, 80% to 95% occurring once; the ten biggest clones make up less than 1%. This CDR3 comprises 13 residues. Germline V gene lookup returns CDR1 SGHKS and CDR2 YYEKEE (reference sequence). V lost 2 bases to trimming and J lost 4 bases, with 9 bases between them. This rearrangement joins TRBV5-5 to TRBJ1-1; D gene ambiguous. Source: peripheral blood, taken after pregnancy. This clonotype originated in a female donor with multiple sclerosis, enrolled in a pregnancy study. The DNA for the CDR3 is TGTGCCAGCAGCTTTCTACGGGTCACTGAAGCTTTCTTT. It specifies CASSFLRVTEAFF.